The rows below give T cell receptor beta chains drawn from one sample of a study of T cell changes during pregnancy in multiple sclerosis. TCRdb keeps only in-frame clones here, not all; method: immunoSEQ multiplex PCR. The sample contains over 85,000 clones, under 95% of which appear only once. Here the sequenced sample was peripheral blood, taken in the first trimester of pregnancy. The receptors derive from a female donor in good health, enrolled as a control in a pregnancy study. Each CDR3 is given with its conserved first and last residue. The D gene is left open where the match is weak. The size field is filled for only some rows; it gives once, few, many or a size class.

d_call: .; clone_size: .; v_call: TRBV7-6; j_call: TRBJ1-2; cdr3_nt: TGTGCCAGCAGCCCCTCGGGGGGATATGGCTACACCTTC; cdr3_aa: CASSPSGGYGYTF
d_call: TRBD2; clone_size: .; v_call: TRBV5-1; j_call: TRBJ2-7; cdr3_nt: TGCGCCAGCAGCTGGATCTTTGGGAGCAGCGGGGGGCCTTCCTACGAGCAGTACTTC; cdr3_aa: CASSWIFGSSGGPSYEQYF
d_call: .; clone_size: .; v_call: TRBV10-3; j_call: TRBJ1-6; cdr3_nt: TGTGCCATCAGTGGGACAGATATTAATAATTCACCCCTCCACTTT; cdr3_aa: CAISGTDINNSPLHF
d_call: TRBD2; clone_size: .; v_call: TRBV4-3; j_call: TRBJ2-7; cdr3_nt: TGCGCCAGCAGCCAAACTAGCGGGGGGGGACCCTACGAGCAGTACTTC; cdr3_aa: CASSQTSGGGPYEQYF
d_call: .; clone_size: .; v_call: TRBV19; j_call: TRBJ2-1; cdr3_nt: TGTGCCAGTAGTTCTCCAGGGGCCCCGACGATGGTCTACAATGAGCAGTTCTTC; cdr3_aa: CASSSPGAPTMVYNEQFF
d_call: .; clone_size: .; v_call: TRBV19; j_call: TRBJ1-1; cdr3_nt: TGTGCCAGTAGTATAGATGGCAATGGGGACAAGACTGAAGCCTTCTTT; cdr3_aa: CASSIDGNGDKTEAFF
d_call: .; clone_size: .; v_call: TRBV14; j_call: TRBJ1-2; cdr3_nt: TGTGCCAGCAGCAAGGACAGCCTCTATGGCTACACCTTC; cdr3_aa: CASSKDSLYGYTF
d_call: .; clone_size: once; v_call: TRBV15; j_call: TRBJ2-7; cdr3_nt: TGTGCCACCAGCAGAGATAGAAGCAGGGTCGGTGGCGAGCAGTACTTC; cdr3_aa: CATSRDRSRVGGEQYF
d_call: .; clone_size: .; v_call: TRBV27; j_call: TRBJ2-2; cdr3_nt: TGTGCCAGCAGCTATACAGGGACCGGGGAGCTGTTTTTT; cdr3_aa: CASSYTGTGELFF
d_call: .; clone_size: once; v_call: TRBV30; j_call: TRBJ1-1; cdr3_nt: TGTGCCTGGGGACAGCTGAACACTGAAGCTTTCTTT; cdr3_aa: CAWGQLNTEAFF
d_call: .; clone_size: .; v_call: TRBV4-3; j_call: TRBJ1-6; cdr3_nt: TGCGCCAGCACGCCTGGGGCAAATTCACCCCTCCACTTT; cdr3_aa: CASTPGANSPLHF
d_call: .; clone_size: .; v_call: TRBV29-1; j_call: TRBJ2-2; cdr3_nt: TGCAGCGTTGTTATCGGTCCCGGGGAGCTGTTTTTT; cdr3_aa: CSVVIGPGELFF
d_call: TRBD1; clone_size: .; v_call: TRBV2; j_call: TRBJ1-6; cdr3_nt: TGTGCCAGCAGCCTTGTAGAGGACAGGGTTGGTTCACCCCTCCACTTT; cdr3_aa: CASSLVEDRVGSPLHF
d_call: .; clone_size: .; v_call: TRBV7-2; j_call: TRBJ1-1; cdr3_nt: TGTGCCAGCAGCCCCCCTTCGAACACTGAAGCTTTCTTT; cdr3_aa: CASSPPSNTEAFF
d_call: .; clone_size: once; v_call: TRBV5-4; j_call: TRBJ2-1; cdr3_nt: TGTGCCAGCAGCTTGGTACGTGGGGCGATGAACAATGAGCAGTTCTTC; cdr3_aa: CASSLVRGAMNNEQFF
d_call: .; clone_size: .; v_call: TRBV6-1; j_call: TRBJ2-1; cdr3_nt: TGTGCCAGCAGTGGAGGTGCAGGGCTGTATGAGCAGTTCTTC; cdr3_aa: CASSGGAGLYEQFF
d_call: .; clone_size: .; v_call: TRBV28; j_call: TRBJ1-5; cdr3_nt: TGTGCCAGCAGGGTGAGCGGGGGGGCACGACAGCCCCAGCATTTT; cdr3_aa: CASRVSGGARQPQHF
d_call: .; clone_size: .; v_call: TRBV18; j_call: TRBJ1-5; cdr3_nt: TGTGCCAGCTCACCTGGCCTCGGGCAGCCCCAGCATTTT; cdr3_aa: CASSPGLGQPQHF
d_call: .; clone_size: .; v_call: TRBV9; j_call: TRBJ2-3; cdr3_nt: TGTGCCAGCAGCGGATCCCCTTCACTAGTAGATACGCAGTATTTT; cdr3_aa: CASSGSPSLVDTQYF
d_call: .; clone_size: once; v_call: TRBV30; j_call: TRBJ1-2; cdr3_nt: TGTGCCTGGAGTCCCGGGGGGGGCGCAAACTATGGCTACACCTTC; cdr3_aa: CAWSPGGGANYGYTF
d_call: .; clone_size: once; v_call: TRBV6-5; j_call: TRBJ2-1; cdr3_nt: TGTGCCAGCAGTTACGCAGAGGCTCGCTACAATGAGCAGTTCTTC; cdr3_aa: CASSYAEARYNEQFF
d_call: TRBD1; clone_size: .; v_call: TRBV30; j_call: TRBJ1-4; cdr3_nt: TGTGCCTGGAGTACCGGGACAGGGGAGGAAAAACTGTTTTTT; cdr3_aa: CAWSTGTGEEKLFF
d_call: .; clone_size: once; v_call: TRBV9; j_call: TRBJ2-7; cdr3_nt: TGTGCCAGCAGCAAGGGGGACATCACGGGGGAGCAGTACTTC; cdr3_aa: CASSKGDITGEQYF
d_call: TRBD2; clone_size: .; v_call: TRBV2; j_call: TRBJ2-2; cdr3_nt: TGTGCCAGCAGAGGACTAGCGGGGGGCGGCGGGGAGCTGTTTTTT; cdr3_aa: CASRGLAGGGGELFF
d_call: .; clone_size: .; v_call: TRBV7-2; j_call: TRBJ1-5; cdr3_nt: TGTGCCAGCAGCTGGGGGGGTCCGCAAGACCAGCATTTT; cdr3_aa: CASSWGGPQDQHF
d_call: TRBD1; clone_size: once; v_call: TRBV5-1; j_call: TRBJ2-1; cdr3_nt: TGCGCCAGCAGCCGCACCGGGACAGCGTCCTACAATGAGCAGTTCTTC; cdr3_aa: CASSRTGTASYNEQFF
d_call: TRBD1; clone_size: .; v_call: TRBV6-5; j_call: TRBJ1-2; cdr3_nt: TGTGCCAGCAGTGGGGCCGGGACAGGTTTGAGGGGCTACACCTTC; cdr3_aa: CASSGAGTGLRGYTF
d_call: .; clone_size: .; v_call: TRBV30; j_call: TRBJ2-7; cdr3_nt: TGTGCCTGGAGTCACGGGTACGGCGAGCAGTACTTC; cdr3_aa: CAWSHGYGEQYF
d_call: .; clone_size: .; v_call: TRBV28; j_call: TRBJ1-3; cdr3_nt: TGTGCCAGCAGTTTTAGGGGAGCGTGGTCAGGGGACCTCTCTGGAAACACCATATATTTT; cdr3_aa: CASSFRGAWSGDLSGNTIYF
d_call: TRBD1; clone_size: .; v_call: TRBV7-8; j_call: TRBJ1-2; cdr3_nt: TGTGCCAGCAGCTTAGTAAGGGGGCCTAACTATGGCTACACCTTC; cdr3_aa: CASSLVRGPNYGYTF
d_call: .; clone_size: .; v_call: TRBV27; j_call: TRBJ1-4; cdr3_nt: TGTGCCAGCAGTTTATCGCGGTTACGGGACAATTATGAAAAACTGTTTTTT; cdr3_aa: CASSLSRLRDNYEKLFF
d_call: TRBD1; clone_size: .; v_call: TRBV6-5; j_call: TRBJ1-6; cdr3_nt: TGTGCCAGCAAGGGGGCAGGGAGTTCACCCCTCCACTTT; cdr3_aa: CASKGAGSSPLHF
d_call: .; clone_size: .; v_call: TRBV27; j_call: TRBJ2-1; cdr3_nt: TGTGCCAGCAGTTTCCAGGGTTACACCTACAATGAGCAGTTCTTC; cdr3_aa: CASSFQGYTYNEQFF
d_call: .; clone_size: .; v_call: TRBV19; j_call: TRBJ1-4; cdr3_nt: TGTGCCAGTAGGGCGAACAACAGGGCAACTAATGAAAAACTGTTTTTT; cdr3_aa: CASRANNRATNEKLFF
d_call: .; clone_size: .; v_call: TRBV6-6; j_call: TRBJ1-5; cdr3_nt: TGTGCCAGCAGTGGGGGGTCGGATCAGCCCCAGCATTTT; cdr3_aa: CASSGGSDQPQHF
d_call: .; clone_size: .; v_call: TRBV4-3; j_call: TRBJ1-2; cdr3_nt: TGCGCCAGCAGCCAAAGCGGGGGGTATGGCTACACCTTC; cdr3_aa: CASSQSGGYGYTF
d_call: .; clone_size: .; v_call: TRBV6-5; j_call: TRBJ1-1; cdr3_nt: TGTGCCAGCAGTTATGGGCACAGGGATCTCAACACTGAAGCTTTCTTT; cdr3_aa: CASSYGHRDLNTEAFF
d_call: .; clone_size: .; v_call: TRBV7-8; j_call: TRBJ2-7; cdr3_nt: TGTGCCAGCAGTAGGACAGCCTACGAGCAGTACTTC; cdr3_aa: CASSRTAYEQYF
d_call: TRBD1; clone_size: .; v_call: TRBV9; j_call: TRBJ2-1; cdr3_nt: TGTGCCAGCAGCATCCGACAGGGAGCCTCCTACAATGAGCAGTTCTTC; cdr3_aa: CASSIRQGASYNEQFF
d_call: TRBD1; clone_size: .; v_call: TRBV28; j_call: TRBJ2-7; cdr3_nt: TGTGCCAGCAGTCTCCACGGGACAGGGAGCTACGAGCAGTACTTC; cdr3_aa: CASSLHGTGSYEQYF
d_call: .; clone_size: .; v_call: TRBV7-2; j_call: TRBJ2-5; cdr3_nt: TGTGCCAGCAGCCCCCGGGGGAACCTCCAAGAGACCCAGTACTTC; cdr3_aa: CASSPRGNLQETQYF